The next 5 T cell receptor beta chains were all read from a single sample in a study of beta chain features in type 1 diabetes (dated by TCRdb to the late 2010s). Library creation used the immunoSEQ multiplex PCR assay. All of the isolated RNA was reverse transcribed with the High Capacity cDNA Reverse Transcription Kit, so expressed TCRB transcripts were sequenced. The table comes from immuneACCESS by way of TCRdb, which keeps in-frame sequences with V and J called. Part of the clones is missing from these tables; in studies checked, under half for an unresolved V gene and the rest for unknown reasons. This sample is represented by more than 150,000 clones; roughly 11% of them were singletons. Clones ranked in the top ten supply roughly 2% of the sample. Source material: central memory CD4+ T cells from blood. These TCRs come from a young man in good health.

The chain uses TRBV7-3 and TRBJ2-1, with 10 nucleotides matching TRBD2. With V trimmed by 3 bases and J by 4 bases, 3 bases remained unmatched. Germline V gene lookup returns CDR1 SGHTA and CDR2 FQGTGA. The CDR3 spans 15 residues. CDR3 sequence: CASSFSSGSYNEQFF. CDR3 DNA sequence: TGTGCCAGCAGCTTTTCTAGCGGGAGTTACAATGAGCAGTTCTTC.

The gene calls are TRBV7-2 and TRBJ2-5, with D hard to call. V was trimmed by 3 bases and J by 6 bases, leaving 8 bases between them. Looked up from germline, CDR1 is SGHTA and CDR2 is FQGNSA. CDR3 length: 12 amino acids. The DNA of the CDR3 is TGTGCCAGCAGCTTGGGTGGCCAGACCCAGTACTTC. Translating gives CASSLGGQTQYF.

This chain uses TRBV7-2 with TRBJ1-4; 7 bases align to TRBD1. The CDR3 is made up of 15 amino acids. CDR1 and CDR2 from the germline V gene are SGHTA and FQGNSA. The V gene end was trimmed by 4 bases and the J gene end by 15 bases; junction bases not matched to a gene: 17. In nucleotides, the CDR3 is TGTGCCAGCAGCTCCCAGGGGGTTCGGACGTCCCCGGTGTTTTTT. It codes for CASSSQGVRTSPVFF.

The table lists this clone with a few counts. CDR3 sequence: CASSLAVQPQHF. CDR3 nucleotides: TGTGCCAGCAGTCTAGCGGTTCAGCCCCAGCATTTT. The chain recombines TRBV28 with TRBJ1-5; D unresolved. Germline V gives CDR1 MDHEN, CDR2 SYDVKM. V lost 5 bases and J lost 6, with 8 bases in between. CDR3 length equals 12 residues.

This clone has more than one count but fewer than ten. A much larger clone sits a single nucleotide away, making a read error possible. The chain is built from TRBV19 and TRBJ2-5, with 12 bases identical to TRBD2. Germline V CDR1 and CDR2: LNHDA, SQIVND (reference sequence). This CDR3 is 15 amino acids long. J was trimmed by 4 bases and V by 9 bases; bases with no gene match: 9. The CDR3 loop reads CARRSSGRAGETQYF. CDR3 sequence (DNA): TGTGCCAGGCGTTCTAGCGGGAGGGCCGGAGAGACCCAGTACTTC.